The entry below describes one T cell receptor (beta chain). This sample stems from a study of cytomegalovirus exposure and HLA in healthy donors. Primers for the PCR totalled 60 Vbeta and 13 Jbeta. The table came from immunoSEQ multiplex PCR; TCRdb's copy has only in-frame clones and leaves some out. The table includes 150,000 or so clones, approximately 84% detected once. The V gene's germline CDR1 is SGHNT and CDR2 YYREEE (reference sequence). The CDR3 contains 13 residues. The V end was cut by 2 bases, the J end by 5 bases, with 10 bases between. The chain recombines TRBV5-4 with TRBJ1-1; TRBD1 might be the D (5 bases). This receptor was identified in a man aged 18 to 30 in good health and CMV-seropositive. Specimen: PBMCs. The CDR3 reads CASSFLGGTEAFF. For the CDR3, the DNA is TGTGCCAGCAGCTTTTTGGGGGGAACTGAAGCTTTCTTT.